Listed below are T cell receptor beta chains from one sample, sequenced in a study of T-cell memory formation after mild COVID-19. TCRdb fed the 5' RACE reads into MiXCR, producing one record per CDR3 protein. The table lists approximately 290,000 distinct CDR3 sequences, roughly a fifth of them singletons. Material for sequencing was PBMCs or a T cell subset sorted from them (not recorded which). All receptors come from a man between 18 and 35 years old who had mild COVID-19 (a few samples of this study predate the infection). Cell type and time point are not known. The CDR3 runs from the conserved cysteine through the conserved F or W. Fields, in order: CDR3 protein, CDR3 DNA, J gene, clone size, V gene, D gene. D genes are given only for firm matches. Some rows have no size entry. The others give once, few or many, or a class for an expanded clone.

CASSVGSVLYNEQFF | TGTGCCAGCAGCGTGGGCAGTGTACTTTACAATGAGCAGTTCTTC | TRBJ2-1 | NA | TRBV9 | NA
CAIRRGASTDTQYF | TGTGCCATCAGGAGGGGGGCCAGCACAGATACGCAGTATTTT | TRBJ2-3 | few | TRBV10-3 | NA
CASSSILGSPLHF | TGTGCCAGCAGTTCTATCCTTGGGTCACCCCTCCACTTT | TRBJ1-6 | few | TRBV6-2/TRBV6-3 | NA
CASSPGTPSRTDTQYF | TGTGCCAGCAGCCCCGGGACACCGAGTCGCACAGATACGCAGTATTTT | TRBJ2-3 | few | TRBV5-5 | NA
CATSSRLNTEAFF | TGTGCCACCAGCAGTCGCCTGAACACTGAAGCTTTCTTT | TRBJ1-1 | NA | TRBV15 | NA
CASSRPYRGDFNYGYTF | TGTGCCAGCAGCAGACCGTACAGGGGGGATTTTAACTATGGCTACACCTTC | TRBJ1-2 | NA | TRBV6-1 | TRBD1
CASSVELADEQYF | TGTGCCAGCAGCGTAGAACTAGCTGACGAGCAGTACTTC | TRBJ2-7 | NA | TRBV9 | NA
CASSYSTGFGELFF | TGTGCCAGCAGTTACTCGACTGGGTTCGGGGAGCTGTTTTTT | TRBJ2-2 | NA | TRBV6-2/TRBV6-3 | NA
CASSRGQSTEAFF | TGTGCCAGCAGCCGAGGACAGTCCACTGAAGCTTTCTTT | TRBJ1-1 | few | TRBV7-2 | NA
CASSLDSGRVRSPLHF | TGCGCCAGCAGCTTGGATTCAGGCAGGGTGCGTTCACCCCTCCACTTT | TRBJ1-6 | few | TRBV5-1 | NA
CASSPQTGGGFPLHF | TGTGCCAGCAGCCCACAGACAGGGGGAGGGTTCCCCCTCCACTTT | TRBJ1-6 | NA | TRBV7-2 | TRBD1
CSAKGSSSNYGYTF | TGCAGTGCTAAGGGCAGCTCCTCTAACTATGGCTACACCTTC | TRBJ1-2 | NA | TRBV20-1 | NA
CASSRIRQGADTEAFF | TGTGCCAGCAGCCGTATCCGACAGGGCGCGGACACTGAAGCTTTCTTT | TRBJ1-1 | few | TRBV6-2/TRBV6-3 | TRBD1
CASSLGHGYTF | TGTGCCAGCAGCTTAGGCCATGGCTACACCTTC | TRBJ1-2 | NA | TRBV7-2 | NA
CASSPGDREGGYTF | TGTGCCAGCAGTCCAGGTGACAGGGAGGGAGGCTACACCTTC | TRBJ1-2 | few | TRBV6-5 | TRBD1
CSASTGFETEAFF | TGCAGTGCTAGCACCGGGTTTGAAACTGAAGCTTTCTTT | TRBJ1-1 | few | TRBV20-1 | NA
CASSKGGSGNTIYF | TGTGCCAGCAGCAAAGGGGGTTCTGGAAACACCATATATTTT | TRBJ1-3 | NA | TRBV7-9 | NA
CSVLPGEKADTQYF | TGCAGCGTCCTACCGGGGGAGAAGGCAGATACGCAGTATTTT | TRBJ2-3 | NA | TRBV29-1 | NA
CASSLWDSLTDTQYF | TGCGCCAGCAGCCTATGGGACAGCCTCACAGATACGCAGTATTTT | TRBJ2-3 | few | TRBV4-1 | TRBD1
CASRHRYEQYF | TGTGCCAGCAGACACCGCTACGAGCAGTACTTC | TRBJ2-7 | NA | TRBV12-3/TRBV12-4 | NA
CASIRGGGTEAFF | TGTGCCAGCATCCGGGGCGGCGGCACTGAAGCTTTCTTT | TRBJ1-1 | NA | TRBV12-3/TRBV12-4 | NA
CASSPQLGVDTEAFF | TGTGCCAGCAGCCCCCAGTTGGGGGTAGACACTGAAGCTTTCTTT | TRBJ1-1 | NA | TRBV7-8 | NA
CASSGLAGANEQFF | TGTGCCAGCAGCGGACTAGCGGGGGCCAATGAGCAGTTCTTC | TRBJ2-1 | NA | TRBV6-5 | TRBD2
CASSRQNQETQYF | TGTGCCAGCAGTAGACAGAACCAAGAGACCCAGTACTTC | TRBJ2-5 | few | TRBV12-3/TRBV12-4 | NA
CASSQDRPAYNSPLHF | TGCGCCAGCAGCCAAGATCGTCCCGCCTATAATTCACCCCTCCACTTT | TRBJ1-6 | NA | TRBV4-3 | NA
CAISGGPGTISGELFF | TGTGCCATCAGTGGGGGGCCGGGGACGATTTCCGGGGAGCTGTTTTTT | TRBJ2-2 | NA | TRBV10-3 | NA
CASRATGEQYF | TGTGCCAGCAGAGCAACAGGGGAGCAGTACTTC | TRBJ2-7 | NA | TRBV6-5 | NA
CATAGQGLNTIYF | TGTGCCACGGCCGGACAGGGACTAAACACCATATATTTT | TRBJ1-3 | few | TRBV25-1 | TRBD1
CASSVLAGGGDTQYF | TGTGCCAGCAGTGTACTAGCGGGGGGTGGAGATACGCAGTATTTT | TRBJ2-3 | many | TRBV6-4 | TRBD2
CASRPNPGRRVTGELFF | TGTGCCAGCAGACCCAACCCGGGACGCAGGGTCACCGGGGAGCTGTTTTTT | TRBJ2-2 | few | TRBV11-2 | NA
CASSPPDNTDTQYF | TGTGCCAGCAGCCCTCCGGATAACACAGATACGCAGTATTTT | TRBJ2-3 | many | TRBV11-3 | NA
CASSRALYNTGELFF | TGTGCCAGCAGTCGGGCCCTCTACAACACCGGGGAGCTGTTTTTT | TRBJ2-2 | NA | TRBV6-5 | NA
CASSSRIGLAGDSDTQYF | TGTGCCAGCAGTTCGAGAATCGGACTAGCGGGGGACTCAGATACGCAGTATTTT | TRBJ2-3 | NA | TRBV12-3/TRBV12-4 | TRBD2
CSARVAGETDTQYF | TGCAGTGCTAGAGTAGCGGGGGAGACAGATACGCAGTATTTT | TRBJ2-3 | few | TRBV20-1 | TRBD2
CASSQWPEHQPQHF | TGCGCCAGCAGCCAATGGCCAGAACATCAGCCCCAGCATTTT | TRBJ1-5 | NA | TRBV4-3 | NA
CASSSQGNEQYF | TGTGCCAGCAGTTCCCAGGGCAACGAGCAGTACTTC | TRBJ2-7 | NA | TRBV12-3/TRBV12-4 | NA
CSVEGRSAYEQYF | TGCAGCGTTGAAGGAAGGTCAGCCTACGAGCAGTACTTC | TRBJ2-7 | NA | TRBV29-1 | NA
CASSQGASGGADTQYF | TGCGCCAGCAGCCAAGGGGCTAGCGGGGGTGCAGATACGCAGTATTTT | TRBJ2-3 | NA | TRBV4-1 | TRBD2
CASSAGNTEAFF | TGTGCCAGCAGTGCCGGTAACACTGAAGCTTTCTTT | TRBJ1-1 | NA | TRBV6-2/TRBV6-3 | NA
CASSPVKGVNEKLFF | TGCGCCAGCAGCCCGGTTAAGGGGGTTAATGAAAAACTGTTTTTT | TRBJ1-4 | few | TRBV5-1 | NA
CASSVSGSGEKTQYF | TGTGCCAGCAGTGTCTCGGGATCTGGGGAAAAGACCCAGTACTTC | TRBJ2-5 | NA | TRBV2 | NA
CSDRFPITNYGYTF | TGCAGTGATAGATTTCCAATAACTAACTATGGCTACACCTTC | TRBJ1-2 | once | TRBV20-1 | NA
CSFARIYEQYF | TGCAGTTTTGCTAGGATCTACGAGCAGTACTTC | TRBJ2-7 | NA | TRBV20-1 | NA
CASSLGPFAGEQFF | TGCGCCAGCAGCTTGGGTCCTTTCGCGGGTGAGCAGTTCTTC | TRBJ2-1 | many | TRBV5-1 | NA
CASSPTGRNEQYF | TGTGCCAGCAGCCCGACAGGGAGGAACGAGCAGTACTTC | TRBJ2-7 | many | TRBV7-2 | NA
CASSLVQAYNEQFF | TGTGCCAGCAGCTTAGTACAGGCCTACAATGAGCAGTTCTTC | TRBJ2-1 | few | TRBV7-2 | NA